This TCR beta chain was captured by sequencing in a study of T cell changes during pregnancy in multiple sclerosis. In germline, CDR1 is MGHRA, CDR2 YSYEKL. V was pared by 2 bases and J by 10 bases, with 12 bases between. The CDR3 covers 13 residues. The assay was immunoSEQ multiplex PCR, and TCRdb's table has in-frame clones only and misses some. The table includes some 60,000 clones, around 93% detected once. A remark on this clone: This sample includes further DNA sequences coding for the same CDR3.

The sample in question was peripheral blood, obtained after pregnancy. The chain carries TRBV4-1 and TRBJ2-1; TRBD1 is a possible D gene (6 bases). This receptor was taken from a female donor with multiple sclerosis, enrolled in a pregnancy study. This CDR3 reads CASSQLQGNEQFF. Written as DNA, the CDR3 is TGCGCCAGCAGCCAACTACAGGGTAACGAGCAGTTCTTC.